A selection of T cell receptor beta chains follows, all from one sample in a study of PD-1 blockade in classical Hodgkin lymphoma. Profiled with immunoSEQ multiplex PCR; TCRdb holds only in-frame clones, not every one. The data show around 100,000 clones, around 89% seen once. The material sequenced was peripheral blood mononuclear cells (PBMCs), taken before the second cycle of nivolumab. The receptor source for this set is a human donor with classical Hodgkin lymphoma. CDR3s include the opening cysteine and the closing phenylalanine or tryptophan. D genes are given only for firm matches. Some rows have no size entry. The others give once, few or many, or a class for an expanded clone.

d_call	clone_size	v_call	j_call	cdr3_aa	cdr3_nt
NA	NA	TRBV5-1	TRBJ2-7	CASSWRYRPEDEQYF	TGCGCCAGCAGCTGGAGATACAGGCCTGAAGACGAGCAGTACTTC
NA	NA	TRBV2	TRBJ1-5	CASSHISSGSNQPQHF	TGTGCCAGCAGCCATATTTCTTCTGGTAGCAATCAGCCCCAGCATTTT
NA	NA	TRBV30	TRBJ1-2	CAWSPLTVYGYTF	TGTGCCTGGAGTCCCCTGACAGTCTATGGCTACACCTTC
NA	NA	TRBV18	TRBJ2-7	CASSPGPSSYEQYF	TGTGCCAGCTCACCAGGGCCGAGCTCCTACGAGCAGTACTTC
NA	NA	TRBV5-1	TRBJ1-4	CASSPPMQGNIGEEKLFF	TGCGCCAGCAGCCCCCCCATGCAGGGAAATATAGGAGAAGAAAAACTGTTTTTT
NA	NA	TRBV2	TRBJ1-5	CATRGGTNSNQPQHF	TGTGCCACGAGAGGGGGGACCAATAGCAATCAGCCCCAGCATTTT
TRBD1	NA	TRBV7-6	TRBJ2-7	CASSPISGQGAYEQYF	TGTGCCAGCAGCCCGATTTCAGGACAGGGGGCCTACGAGCAGTACTTC
NA	NA	TRBV4-1	TRBJ2-5	CASSQDEGGLGETQYF	TGCGCCAGCAGCCAAGATGAGGGGGGGCTAGGGGAGACCCAGTACTTC
NA	once	TRBV9	TRBJ2-2	CASSFRRQFAGELFF	TGTGCCAGCAGCTTCAGAAGGCAGTTCGCCGGGGAGCTGTTTTTT
NA	many	TRBV13	TRBJ1-1	CASSQRQHMNTEAFF	TGTGCCAGCAGCCAAAGACAACACATGAACACTGAAGCTTTCTTT
NA	NA	TRBV30	TRBJ2-7	CAWSTSAISYEQYF	TGTGCCTGGAGTACGTCAGCGATCTCCTACGAGCAGTACTTC
TRBD1	NA	TRBV6-1	TRBJ2-7	CATSRGQGITYEQYF	TGTGCCACCTCCAGGGGACAGGGAATAACCTACGAGCAGTACTTC
TRBD1	NA	TRBV27	TRBJ1-2	CASRSIIQGADYGYTF	TGTGCCAGCAGAAGTATCATCCAGGGGGCGGACTATGGCTACACCTTC
NA	NA	TRBV4-3	TRBJ1-1	CASSQEKNTEAFF	TGCGCCAGCAGCCAAGAGAAGAACACTGAAGCTTTCTTT
NA	NA	TRBV7-2	TRBJ1-5	CASSQGGIQPQHF	TGTGCCAGCAGCCAAGGGGGGATTCAGCCCCAGCATTTT
NA	NA	TRBV23-1	TRBJ2-7	CASSQSESDTYEQYF	TGCGCCAGCAGTCAATCGGAGTCGGATACCTACGAGCAGTACTTC
NA	NA	TRBV30	TRBJ1-5	CALGQTSNQPQHF	TGTGCCCTTGGACAGACTAGCAATCAGCCCCAGCATTTT
NA	NA	TRBV19	TRBJ2-7	CASSIATGNSYEQYF	TGTGCCAGTAGTATAGCGACAGGCAACTCCTACGAGCAGTACTTC
NA	NA	TRBV7-9	TRBJ2-7	CASSPGKGEQYF	TGTGCCAGCAGCCCTGGCAAGGGTGAGCAGTACTTC
NA	once	TRBV25-1	TRBJ1-2	CASSEWADPGYTF	TGTGCCAGCAGTGAATGGGCCGACCCAGGCTACACCTTC
NA	NA	TRBV6-5	TRBJ2-1	CASSYSGQGNYNEQFF	TGTGCCAGCAGTTACTCCGGCCAGGGGAATTACAATGAGCAGTTCTTC
NA	NA	TRBV7-2	TRBJ2-7	CASSLSSEQYF	TGTGCCAGCAGCTTAAGCAGCGAGCAGTACTTC
NA	NA	TRBV5-4	TRBJ2-1	CASSLTALRVTSYNEQFF	TGTGCCAGCAGCTTGACGGCTCTCCGGGTAACCTCCTACAATGAGCAGTTCTTC
NA	NA	TRBV4-1	TRBJ1-6	CASSQDWGSSYNSPLHF	TGCGCCAGCAGCCAAGATTGGGGGAGCTCCTATAATTCACCCCTCCACTTT
NA	NA	TRBV6-5	TRBJ2-7	CASSLGSRSYEQYF	TGTGCCAGCAGTTTGGGGTCCAGGTCCTACGAGCAGTACTTC
NA	NA	TRBV7-9	TRBJ2-7	CASSLSASVYEQYF	TGTGCCAGCAGCTTATCAGCATCAGTTTACGAGCAGTACTTC
NA	NA	TRBV4-3	TRBJ2-7	CASSQDLRDEQYF	TGCGCCAGCAGCCAAGATCTTAGGGACGAGCAGTACTTC
TRBD1	NA	TRBV19	TRBJ2-5	CASSVQPGQGLSGPETQYF	TGTGCCAGTAGTGTCCAACCGGGACAGGGTTTATCTGGCCCAGAGACCCAGTACTTC
NA	NA	TRBV6-4	TRBJ2-1	CASSDSSRESYNEQFF	TGTGCCAGCAGTGACTCGAGCCGTGAATCCTACAATGAGCAGTTCTTC
NA	NA	TRBV19	TRBJ1-1	CASSPRAGFTEAFF	TGTGCCAGTAGTCCGCGCGCAGGCTTCACTGAAGCTTTCTTT
NA	NA	TRBV29-1	TRBJ1-2	CSVGGVGSYGYTF	TGCAGCGTTGGAGGGGTTGGGAGCTATGGCTACACCTTC
NA	NA	TRBV27	TRBJ1-5	CASSSHQYSNQPQHF	TGTGCCAGCAGTTCCCACCAGTATAGCAATCAGCCCCAGCATTTT
NA	NA	TRBV19	TRBJ1-1	CASSLWLNTEAFF	TGTGCCAGTAGTCTCTGGCTGAACACTGAAGCTTTCTTT
NA	NA	TRBV27	TRBJ2-4	CASSSPSSLGAKNIQYF	TGTGCCAGCAGTTCACCCTCGAGCTTGGGAGCCAAAAACATTCAGTACTTC
NA	once	TRBV6-6	TRBJ1-6	CASSYSNRGSDSPLHF	TGTGCCAGCAGTTACTCGAATCGGGGTTCGGATTCACCCCTCCACTTT
NA	few	TRBV20-1	TRBJ2-7	CSAKVPYEQYF	TGCAGTGCTAAAGTCCCATACGAGCAGTACTTC
NA	once	TRBV19	TRBJ1-2	CASSIVGAHGYTF	TGTGCCAGTAGTATCGTAGGGGCGCATGGCTACACCTTC
NA	NA	TRBV7-9	TRBJ1-1	CASSPSVEAFF	TGTGCCAGCAGCCCTAGCGTTGAAGCTTTCTTT
NA	few	TRBV6-1	TRBJ1-2	CASSESQEVDGYTF	TGTGCCAGCAGCGAATCCCAGGAGGTGGATGGCTACACCTTC
NA	NA	TRBV7-3	TRBJ2-5	CASSLKGGGLQETQYF	TGTGCCAGCAGCTTAAAAGGCGGGGGCCTTCAAGAGACCCAGTACTTC
TRBD1	NA	TRBV7-9	TRBJ1-5	CASSLGTGGPNQPQHF	TGTGCCAGCAGCCTGGGGACAGGGGGCCCTAATCAGCCCCAGCATTTT
TRBD2	NA	TRBV5-1	TRBJ2-7	CASSPSGGPTYEQYF	TGCGCCAGCAGCCCTAGCGGGGGTCCTACCTACGAGCAGTACTTC
NA	NA	TRBV7-2	TRBJ1-2	CASTPPTQGHGYTF	TGTGCCAGCACCCCTCCCACCCAGGGCCATGGCTACACCTTC
NA	NA	TRBV7-2	TRBJ1-1	CASRATGPEAFF	TGTGCCAGCAGGGCCACAGGGCCTGAAGCTTTCTTT
NA	NA	TRBV6-6	TRBJ2-5	CASSRGFETQYF	TGTGCCAGCAGTCGGGGATTTGAGACCCAGTACTTC
TRBD1	NA	TRBV23-1	TRBJ2-7	CASPWGQGALYEQYF	TGCGCCAGCCCATGGGGACAGGGGGCACTCTACGAGCAGTACTTC
TRBD1	NA	TRBV5-6	TRBJ2-3	CASSPRTGRSTDTQYF	TGTGCCAGCAGCCCAAGGACAGGGAGGAGCACAGATACGCAGTATTTT
NA	NA	TRBV19	TRBJ1-2	CASTGRVGRNNYGYTF	TGTGCCAGTACGGGCAGGGTTGGCAGGAACAACTATGGCTACACCTTC
NA	NA	TRBV5-1	TRBJ1-1	CASSREQGGNTEAFF	TGCGCCAGCAGCCGGGAACAGGGTGGGAACACTGAAGCTTTCTTT
TRBD1	NA	TRBV19	TRBJ2-2	CASRRGTGNTGELFF	TGTGCCAGTAGAAGAGGGACAGGGAACACCGGGGAGCTGTTTTTT
NA	NA	TRBV30	TRBJ1-4	CAWGSVGEKLFF	TGTGCCTGGGGTTCGGTTGGGGAAAAACTGTTTTTT
NA	once	TRBV7-9	TRBJ2-7	CASGGYYEQYF	TGTGCCAGCGGTGGTTACTACGAGCAGTACTTC
NA	NA	TRBV11-2	TRBJ2-7	CASSLGLTYEQYF	TGTGCCAGCAGCTTAGGTCTTACCTACGAGCAGTACTTC
NA	NA	TRBV9	TRBJ2-6	CASSVVQGSSGANVLTF	TGTGCCAGCAGCGTAGTCCAGGGATCCTCTGGGGCCAACGTCCTGACTTTC
TRBD2	once	TRBV5-6	TRBJ2-5	CASSLAGTSGWLRETQYF	TGTGCCAGCAGCTTGGCTGGGACTAGCGGGTGGCTACGAGAGACCCAGTACTTC
NA	NA	TRBV7-9	TRBJ1-3	CASSIGSSGNTIYF	TGTGCCAGCAGCATAGGGAGCTCTGGAAACACCATATATTTT